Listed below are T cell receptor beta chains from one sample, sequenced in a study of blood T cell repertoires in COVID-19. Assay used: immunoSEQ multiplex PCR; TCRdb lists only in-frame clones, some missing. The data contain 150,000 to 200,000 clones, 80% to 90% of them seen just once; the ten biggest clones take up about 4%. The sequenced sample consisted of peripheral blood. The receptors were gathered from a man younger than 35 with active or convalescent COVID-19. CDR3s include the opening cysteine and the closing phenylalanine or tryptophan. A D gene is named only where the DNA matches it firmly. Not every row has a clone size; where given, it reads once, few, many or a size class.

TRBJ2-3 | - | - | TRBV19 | TGTGCCAGTAGTATAGAGGGGGCACGGACAGATACGCAGTATTTT | CASSIEGARTDTQYF
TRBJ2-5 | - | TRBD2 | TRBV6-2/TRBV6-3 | TGTGCCAGCAGTTCTGGACTAGCGGGGACCCCTGGGCGAGAGACCCAGTACTTC | CASSSGLAGTPGRETQYF
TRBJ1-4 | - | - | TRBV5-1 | TGCGCCAGCAGCTTGGTCTCGGCGGCGGGCGAAAAACTGTTTTTT | CASSLVSAAGEKLFF
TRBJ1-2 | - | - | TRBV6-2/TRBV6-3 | TGTGCCAGCAGTTACTCGGGACTACTTAACTATGGCTACACCTTC | CASSYSGLLNYGYTF
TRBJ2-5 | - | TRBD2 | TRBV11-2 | TGTGCCAGCAGCTTACTTGCTAGCGGGCATCTTTCCCAGTACTTC | CASSLLASGHLSQYF
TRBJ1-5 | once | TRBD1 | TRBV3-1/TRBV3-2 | TGTGCCAGCAGCCAGGGGGACAGAAATCAGCCCCAGCATTTT | CASSQGDRNQPQHF
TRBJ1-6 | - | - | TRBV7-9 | TGTGCCAGCAGCAGCAGGGGAGGGAATTCACCCCTCCACTTT | CASSSRGGNSPLHF
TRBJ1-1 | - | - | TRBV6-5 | TGTGCCAGCAGGCGGGCTGAGGAAGCTTTCTTT | CASRRAEEAFF
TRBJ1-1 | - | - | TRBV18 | TGTGCCAGCTCACCAATTCGGGGTCCTGAAGCTTTCTTT | CASSPIRGPEAFF
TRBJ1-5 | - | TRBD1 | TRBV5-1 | TGCGCCAGCAGCCCGGACAGGGACAATCAGCCCCAGCATTTT | CASSPDRDNQPQHF
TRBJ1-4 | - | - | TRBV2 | TGTGCCAGCCGACGGACTATTAATGAAAAACTGTTTTTT | CASRRTINEKLFF
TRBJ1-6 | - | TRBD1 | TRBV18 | TGTGCCAGCTCACCACGTCCGGGACAGGGGGCCCTTTATTCACCCCTCCACTTT | CASSPRPGQGALYSPLHF
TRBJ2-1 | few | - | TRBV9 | TGTGCCAGCAGCCTCGGCTACATTACAGATGAGCAGTTCTTC | CASSLGYITDEQFF
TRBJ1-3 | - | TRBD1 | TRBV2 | TGTGCCAGGCCGATGGGACAGAACATCCTCTCTGGAAACACCATATATTTT | CARPMGQNILSGNTIYF
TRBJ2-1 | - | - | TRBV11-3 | TGTGCCAGCAGCCAAGCGAGGGGTCGGCGGGGTGAGCAGTTCTTC | CASSQARGRRGEQFF
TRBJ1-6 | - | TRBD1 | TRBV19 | TGTGCCAGTAGACCGGGACAGGATAATTCACCCCTCCACTTT | CASRPGQDNSPLHF
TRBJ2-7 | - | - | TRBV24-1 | TGTGCCACCAGTGAGGGGGGTGGGGCCTACTACGAGCAGTACTTC | CATSEGGGAYYEQYF
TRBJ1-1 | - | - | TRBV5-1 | TGCGCCAGCAGCTTGAAGGGGGACACTGAAGCTTTCTTT | CASSLKGDTEAFF
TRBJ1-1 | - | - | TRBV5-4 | TGTGCCAGCAGCTCCCCAAGGGGGGGAAACACTGAAGCTTTCTTT | CASSSPRGGNTEAFF
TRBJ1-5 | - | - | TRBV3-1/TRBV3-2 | TGTGCCAGCAGCCCGGACGGGAATAGCAATCAGCCCCAGCATTTT | CASSPDGNSNQPQHF
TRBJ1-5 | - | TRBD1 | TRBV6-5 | TGTGCCAGCAGTCAATCAGGACAGGGTCTACAGCCCCAGCATTTT | CASSQSGQGLQPQHF
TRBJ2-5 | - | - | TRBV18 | TGTGCCAGCTCGTCAAAACAAGAGACCCAGTACTTC | CASSSKQETQYF
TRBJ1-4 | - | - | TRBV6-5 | TGTGCCAGCAGCTCCCTCAGGGGTGAAAAACTGTTTTTT | CASSSLRGEKLFF
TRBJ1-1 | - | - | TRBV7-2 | TGTGCCAGCAGCCCCCGCGCCGTGTTGAGGAACACTGAAGCTTTCTTT | CASSPRAVLRNTEAFF
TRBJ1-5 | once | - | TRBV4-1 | TGCGCCAGCAGCCTGGAGTCATATAGCAATCAGCCCCAGCATTTT | CASSLESYSNQPQHF
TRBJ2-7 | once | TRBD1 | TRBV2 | TGTGCCAGCAGGGGTGGGACAGCCGAGCAGTACTTC | CASRGGTAEQYF
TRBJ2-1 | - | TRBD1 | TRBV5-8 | TGTGCCAGCAGCTTGGGACAGGGTACTAACAATGAGCAGTTCTTC | CASSLGQGTNNEQFF
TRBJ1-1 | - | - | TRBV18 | TGTGCCAGCTTAAAGGCGGTTAACACTGAAGCTTTCTTT | CASLKAVNTEAFF
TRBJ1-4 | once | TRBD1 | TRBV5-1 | TGCGCCAGCAGCTTGAGACCCCGGGACAGGGAGGAAAAACTGTTTTTT | CASSLRPRDREEKLFF
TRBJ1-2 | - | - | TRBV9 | TGTGCCAGCAGCGTAGAGGCGGGTAACTATGGCTACACCTTC | CASSVEAGNYGYTF
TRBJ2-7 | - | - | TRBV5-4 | TGTGCCAGCAGCTCACTAGGCTACGAGCAGTACTTC | CASSSLGYEQYF
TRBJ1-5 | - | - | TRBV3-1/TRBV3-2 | TGTGCCAGCAGTCAGGGTCTCAATCAGCCCCAGCATTTT | CASSQGLNQPQHF
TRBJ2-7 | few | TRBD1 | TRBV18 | TGTGCCAGCTCACGGGAGACAGGGGTCTCCTACGAGCAGTACTTC | CASSRETGVSYEQYF
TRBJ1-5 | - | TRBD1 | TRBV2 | TGTGCCAGCGGCAGGGGGAGTCAGCCCCAGCATTTT | CASGRGSQPQHF
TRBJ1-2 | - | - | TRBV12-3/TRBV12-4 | TGTGCCAGCAGCCCAGGGGTTGACTATGGCTACACCTTC | CASSPGVDYGYTF
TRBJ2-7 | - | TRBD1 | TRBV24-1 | TGTGCCACCAGTGATACAGGGGCCCCTAACTACGAGCAGTACTTC | CATSDTGAPNYEQYF
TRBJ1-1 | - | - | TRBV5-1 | TGCGCCAGCAGCCTTGACGGGTTACCTTTCTTT | CASSLDGLPFF